Presented here are 30 T cell receptor beta chains from one specimen sequenced in a study of T cells in Graves' hyperthyroidism and ophthalmopathy. Researchers amplified the TCR beta CDR3 regions from RNA transcripts. The HTBI primer set served for first-round RT-PCR of the TCR CDR3. TCRdb re-called the multiplex PCR reads through MiXCR, storing one row per CDR3 protein. Of about 640,000 distinct CDR3 sequences detected, 20% appear once; the ten largest clones hold approximately 30%. Input material: blood. These receptors were taken from a man aged 25 to 45 with Graves' ophthalmopathy.

V usage is TRBV6-6 and J usage is TRBJ1-1; 7 nucleotides align to TRBD1. Losses at the gene ends were 2 bases for V and 0 bases for J; bases not matched to a gene: 3. Germline V gene data show CDR1 as MNHNY and CDR2 as SVGAGI (reference sequence). The CDR3 contains 15 residues. DNA of the CDR3: TGTGCCAGCAGTTACCCGACAGGGTTGAACACTGAAGCTTTCTTT. This codes for CASSYPTGLNTEAFF.

The V gene is TRBV20-1, the J gene TRBJ2-5; 10 nucleotides match TRBD1. This CDR3 spans 14 amino acids. Trimming took 1 base from V and 7 from J; bases not matched to a gene: 6. Per germline, CDR1 DFQATT and CDR2 SNEGSKA (reference sequence). The CDR3 region has the DNA TGCAGTGCTAGAGCCGGGACAGGGGAAGGGACCCAGTACTTC. Encoded protein: CSARAGTGEGTQYF.

This clonotype was counted ten times or more. This sequence joins TRBV11-2 and TRBJ2-7; weak D call: TRBD1 (5 bases). Trimming pared 0 bases from V and 3 bases from J, leaving 12 bases between. Germline values: CDR1 SGHAT, CDR2 FQNNGV. The CDR3 loop spans 15 amino acids. CDR3 sequence reads: CASSLEPARVYEQYF. For the CDR3, the DNA is TGTGCCAGCAGCTTAGAGCCGGCCAGGGTCTACGAGCAGTACTTC.

This clonotype was seen only a few times. The V gene is TRBV3-1, the J gene TRBJ1-5, with D uncertain. V was clipped by 0 bases and J by 6 bases, with 6 bases between them. The germline V gene has CDR1 LGHDT and CDR2 YNNKEL (reference sequence). The CDR3 has 13 amino acids. The chain's CDR3 is CASSQDLIQPQHF. CDR3 coding DNA: TGTGCCAGCAGCCAAGACCTGATTCAGCCCCAGCATTTT.

This clonotype was seen only a few times. The chain has TRBV2 and TRBJ2-1, with 10 bases lining up with TRBD2. CDR1 and CDR2 from the germline V gene are SNHLY and FYNNEI. The trim removed 10 bases at V and 4 bases at J, leaving 4 bases unmatched. This CDR3 has 13 residues. The CDR3 reads CAIRLAGYNEQFF. The CDR3 DNA reads as TGTGCCATCCGACTAGCGGGTTACAATGAGCAGTTCTTC.

This clonotype was found a few times. The rearrangement joins TRBV30 to TRBJ1-1, with a possible D match to TRBD1 (5 bases). Trimming shortened V by 2 bases and J by 2 bases, and 9 bases separated the two germline ends. The germline CDR1 and CDR2 sequences are GTSNPN and SVGIG (reference sequence). The CDR3 sequence is 13 residues long. The CDR3 loop reads CAWSIQGNTEAFF. CDR3 sequence (DNA): TGTGCCTGGAGTATCCAGGGAAACACTGAAGCTTTCTTT.

Comments on this clonotype: Mismatch with germline at one junction end may stem from a read error. This chain links TRBV5-4 with TRBJ2-1; unclear D gene. This CDR3 contains 14 residues. Per germline, CDR1 SGHNT and CDR2 YYREEE (reference sequence). CDR3: CASSSSGAYNEKFF. As DNA, the CDR3 is TGTGCCAGCAGCTCTTCGGGTGCCTACAATGAGAAGTTCTTC.

This clonotype has at least ten counts. V usage is TRBV3-1 and J usage is TRBJ2-7; D assignment may be TRBD1 or TRBD2 (5 bases each). The CDR3 runs to 15 residues. Germline CDR1 LGHDT, CDR2 YNNKEL (reference sequence). Trimming cost V 4 bases and J 7 bases, with 20 bases left between them. The chain's CDR3 is CASSLLGTAFGEQYF. In DNA form, the CDR3 reads TGTGCCAGCAGCCTCCTAGGGACGGCCTTCGGGGAGCAGTACTTC.

The chain recombines TRBV5-1 with TRBJ2-7, with TRBD1 identical over 11 bases. There are 17 residues in the CDR3. V dropped 0 bases and J dropped 2; count of bases not matched to a gene: 7. Germline lookup yields CDR1 SGHRS and CDR2 YFSETQ. The CDR3 reads CASSLEVDRGPTYEQYF. In DNA form, the CDR3 reads TGCGCCAGCAGCTTGGAGGTGGACAGGGGGCCCACCTACGAGCAGTACTTC.

This clonotype has a count of ten or more. V usage is TRBV5-1 and J usage is TRBJ2-7, with 7 bases aligning to TRBD1. The V gene end was trimmed by 7 bases and the J gene end by 4 bases; junction bases not matched to a gene: 8. The length of the CDR3 is 13 residues. CDR1 and CDR2 (germline): SGHRS, YFSETQ. CDR3 residues: CASHRGEGYEQYF. The CDR3 DNA reads TGCGCCAGCCACAGGGGAGAAGGGTACGAGCAGTACTTC.

J is TRBJ2-4 and V is TRBV28; the D is unclear. Germline CDR1 MDHEN, CDR2 SYDVKM. This CDR3 is built from 16 residues. V was pared by 5 bases and J by 0 bases, with 14 bases between. The CDR3 here is CASSVLDNLAKNIQYF. The CDR3 nucleotides read TGTGCCAGCAGTGTGCTAGACAATCTAGCCAAAAACATTCAGTACTTC. Full variable domain (rest looked up from reference TRBV28 and TRBJ2-4): DVKVTQSSRYLVKRTGEKVFLECVQDMDHENMFWYRQDPGLGLRLIYFSYDVKMKEKGDIPEGYSVSREKKERFSLILESASTNQTSMYLCASSVLDNLAKNIQYFGAGTRLSVL.

This clonotype was counted many times. This chain links TRBV28 with TRBJ1-1, with D possibly TRBD1 on 5 matching bases. The germline V and J ends were trimmed by 8 bases and 10 bases, with 20 bases remaining between them. CDR1 is MDHEN and CDR2 is SYDVKM in the germline V gene. The CDR3 spans 13 residues. DNA of the CDR3: TGTGCCAGCCTCTCGGACGTGGGGACTTCAGCTTTCTTT. This translates into CASLSDVGTSAFF.

The rearrangement links TRBV9 to TRBJ2-5; tentatively, D is TRBD1 or TRBD2 (5 bases each). V lost 3 bases, J lost 1 base, and 10 bases lay in between. CDR1 SGDLS and CDR2 YYNGEE come from the germline V gene. This CDR3 is built from 14 residues. CDR3 sequence: CASSADGAQETQYF. The CDR3 region has the DNA TGTGCCAGCAGCGCGGACGGGGCCCAAGAGACCCAGTACTTC.

This clonotype was recorded at least ten times. The rearrangement uses TRBV2 and TRBJ1-5; TRBD1 agrees at 7 bases. The CDR3 spans 15 residues. Trimming took 8 bases from V and 7 from J; bases not matched to a gene: 14. The germline V gene encodes CDR1 SNHLY and CDR2 FYNNEI. CDR3 region: CASGEGQPTSQPQHF. CDR3 DNA sequence: TGTGCCAGCGGGGAGGGACAGCCTACGAGCCAGCCCCAGCATTTT.

This chain connects TRBV5-1 to TRBJ2-2; TRBD1 matches 8 bases. In germline, CDR1 is SGHRS, CDR2 YFSETQ. The CDR3 totals 15 residues. V shed 1 base, J shed 5 bases, and the junction held 4 bases outside the gene matches. The CDR3 is CASSLYQGATGELFF. The CDR3 DNA sequence: TGCGCCAGCAGCTTGTATCAGGGGGCGACCGGGGAGCTGTTTTTT.

As concerns this clonotype: A single base separates this from a much larger clone, so it may be a read error. Written as DNA, the CDR3 is TGTGCCAGCAGACTTGGACTAGCGGACTCCTACGAGCAGTACTTC. Its protein product is CASRLGLADSYEQYF. The chain couples TRBV6-1 to TRBJ2-7; 10 nucleotides agree with TRBD2. This CDR3 is 15 amino acids long. J lost 0 bases, V lost 6 bases, and 5 bases had no gene match. CDR1 MNHNS and CDR2 SASEGT come from the germline V gene.

There are many counts of this clonotype. The rearrangement joins TRBV7-3 to TRBJ2-1, with D unresolved. Looked up from germline, CDR1 is SGHTA and CDR2 is FQGTGA. With 1 base removed from V and 8 bases from J, the gap between germline ends came to 9 bases. The CDR3 spans 13 residues. CDR3 sequence reads: CASSLKGPDEQFF. The CDR3 nucleotides are TGTGCCAGCAGCTTAAAAGGTCCCGATGAGCAGTTCTTC.

This clonotype has only a few counts. The chain uses TRBV9 and TRBJ2-1; 9 bases align to TRBD2. CDR3 length: 16 residues. Trimming at V came to 1 base and at J to 6 bases, leaving 8 bases not matched to a gene. Germline values: CDR1 SGDLS, CDR2 YYNGEE. This CDR3 is CASSVSGGRAGNEQFF. For the CDR3, the DNA is TGTGCCAGCAGCGTAAGCGGCGGGAGGGCCGGCAATGAGCAGTTCTTC.

A few counts support this clonotype. The rearrangement joins TRBV28 to TRBJ2-7; tentatively, D is TRBD1 or TRBD2 (5 bases each). Per the germline V gene, CDR1 is MDHEN and CDR2 is SYDVKM. V lost 6 bases, J lost 2 bases, and 14 bases lay in between. The CDR3 is made up of 14 amino acids. The CDR3 nucleotides are TGTGCCAGCAGCCTTGAGGGGTTTACCTACGAGCAGTACTTC. Protein product: CASSLEGFTYEQYF.

Only a few counts were recorded for this clonotype. The CDR3 DNA reads as TGCAGTGCTAGGCCGGGACAGGGCTATCAGCCCCAGCATTTT. Translation: CSARPGQGYQPQHF. The rearrangement uses TRBV20-1 and TRBJ1-5; TRBD1 matches 9 bases. The CDR3 consists of 14 residues. The germline gives CDR1 DFQATT, CDR2 SNEGSKA (reference sequence). V shed 3 bases, J shed 5 bases, and the junction held 5 bases outside the gene matches.

The chain recombines TRBV10-1 with TRBJ2-3; 7 bases fit TRBD2. This CDR3 is 15 amino acids long. V dropped 6 bases and J dropped 5; count of bases not matched to a gene: 11. Germline CDR1 is WNHNN and CDR2 is SYGVQD (reference sequence). The CDR3 is CASSLGLPRGDTQYF. CDR3 coding DNA: TGCGCCAGCAGCCTGGGACTACCCCGGGGAGATACGCAGTATTTT.

This clonotype occurred many times. The chain recombines TRBV20-1 with TRBJ2-7; 7 bases align to TRBD1. Losses at the gene ends were 3 bases for V and 3 bases for J; bases not matched to a gene: 8. The CDR3 length is 14 residues. In germline, CDR1 is DFQATT, CDR2 SNEGSKA (reference sequence). The CDR3 reads CSARVPGQRYEQYF. CDR3 sequence (DNA): TGCAGTGCTAGGGTTCCGGGACAGCGCTACGAGCAGTACTTC.

This clonotype was detected many times. The chain employs TRBV27 and TRBJ1-5, with D possibly TRBD1 on 6 matching bases. Trimming stripped 6 bases from V and 0 bases from J, with 12 bases between. Per the germline V gene, CDR1 is MNHEY and CDR2 is SMNVEV (reference sequence). The length of the CDR3 is 15 residues. DNA of the CDR3: TGTGCCAGCAGACTAGACAGGTATAGCAATCAGCCCCAGCATTTT. Amino acids: CASRLDRYSNQPQHF.

The J gene is TRBJ2-7, the V gene TRBV5-1, with unresolved D. Germline CDR1 and CDR2: SGHRS and YFSETQ. The CDR3 runs 15 residues. Trimming removed 4 bases at V and 0 bases at J, with 14 bases between. This CDR3 is CASSVKQPSSYEQYF. The CDR3 coding sequence is TGCGCCAGCAGCGTCAAACAGCCGAGCTCCTACGAGCAGTACTTC. The whole variable domain, filled in from reference TRBV5-1 and TRBJ2-7, reads KAGVTQTPRYLIKTRGQQVTLSCSPISGHRSVSWYQQTPGQGLQFLFEYFSETQRNKGNFPGRFSGRQFSNSRSEMNVSTLELGDSALYLCASSVKQPSSYEQYFGPGTRLTVT.

The gene calls are TRBV19 and TRBJ2-1; 10 bases are a match to TRBD1. Germline V CDR1 and CDR2: LNHDA, SQIVND (reference sequence). The junction had 6 bases not matched to a gene; V was cut back by 3 bases and J by 4 bases. The length of the CDR3 is 16 residues. The CDR3 DNA follows: TGTGCCAGTAGTATCCCGGGACAGGGGTTATACAATGAGCAGTTCTTC. Protein product: CASSIPGQGLYNEQFF.

The chain carries TRBV7-9 and TRBJ2-7, with a tentative D call TRBD1 (5 bases). CDR3 size: 15 residues. Germline CDR1 reads SEHNR; CDR2 reads FQNEAQ (reference sequence). V lost 5 bases and J 2 bases, leaving 16 bases between the germline ends. CDR3 region: CASSPHRDRPYEQYF. The CDR3 DNA reads TGTGCCAGCAGCCCCCATCGAGACAGACCCTACGAGCAGTACTTC.

This clonotype was observed at least ten times. The genes are TRBV20-1 and TRBJ2-7; D is undetermined. CDR3 length: 14 amino acids. Germline lookup yields CDR1 DFQATT and CDR2 SNEGSKA (reference sequence). Trimming took 6 bases from V and 1 from J, leaving 16 bases between them. The CDR3 loop reads CSAQRSSGSYEQYF. CDR3 coding DNA: TGCAGTGCACAAAGATCCTCGGGTTCCTACGAGCAGTACTTC.

This clonotype was detected a few times. V gene TRBV24-1 combines with J gene TRBJ2-7; 12 bases line up with TRBD2. Germline values: CDR1 KGHDR, CDR2 SFDVKD. The CDR3 is 16 amino acids. V shed 3 bases, J shed 0 bases, and the junction held 2 bases outside the gene matches. The CDR3 loop is CATSDLTSGSSYEQYF. In nucleotides, the CDR3 is TGTGCCACCAGTGATCTGACTAGCGGGAGCTCCTACGAGCAGTACTTC.

This clonotype was counted many times. CDR3 sequence reads: CAASGSAYEQYF. The CDR3, as DNA: TGTGCCGCAAGTGGCTCCGCCTACGAGCAGTACTTC. The V gene is TRBV28, the J gene TRBJ2-7; D uncertain. The ends were cut back, 11 bases at V and 2 bases at J, with 13 bases in the middle. The CDR3 totals 12 residues. The germline CDR1 and CDR2 sequences are MDHEN and SYDVKM.

This chain joins TRBV7-2 and TRBJ2-5, with TRBD1 identical over 7 bases. Germline V gene lookup returns CDR1 SGHTA and CDR2 FQGNSA. J lost 2 bases, V lost 5 bases, and 8 bases had no gene match. This CDR3 region has 15 residues. The CDR3 DNA follows: TGTGCCAGCAGCCTTATGGGACAGCCTCAAGAGACCCAGTACTTC. As protein: CASSLMGQPQETQYF. The whole variable domain, remainder taken from reference TRBV7-2 and TRBJ2-5, is GAGVSQSPSNKVTEKGKDVELRCDPISGHTALYWYRQSLGQGLEFLIYFQGNSAPDKSGLPSDRFSAERTGGSVSTLTIQRTQQEDSAVYLCASSLMGQPQETQYFGPGTRLLVL.